Reported below is one T cell receptor (beta chain). The antigen is unknown. Russia was home to the donors, healthy Caucasian individuals aged about 6 to 90. Staff drew around 10 milliliters of peripheral blood from each donor. The germline V and J ends were trimmed by 4 bases and 2 bases, with 8 bases remaining between them. The CDR3 has 14 residues. Germline CDR1 reads ENHRY; CDR2 reads SYGVKD. The use of a sample-barcoded 5' primer and a J-beta primer mix characterized a second PCR of about 7 to 12 cycles. MiXCR, run by TCRdb on the 5' RACE reads, gives a single entry per CDR3 protein. Of around 1,500,000 distinct CDR3 sequences in the sample, roughly 40% are singletons; the top ten hold 7.9%. The entry originates in a study of blood T cells in healthy people across ages. Study-wide points: Per million T cells, TCR beta diversity dropped about linearly as age rose.

V usage is TRBV10-3 and J usage is TRBJ2-2; perhaps D is TRBD1 or TRBD2 (5 bases each). This clonotype was obtained from a young woman in good health. The sample consisted of blood. Here the CDR3 DNA reads TGTGCCATCAGTGCCGGGACCAACACCGGGGAGCTGTTTTTT. The encoded protein is CAISAGTNTGELFF.